A selection of T cell receptor beta chains follows, all from one sample in a study of blood T cell repertoires in COVID-19. The assay was immunoSEQ multiplex PCR, and TCRdb's table has in-frame clones only and misses some. The sample contains about 35,000 clones, around 82% of which appear only once. Sequencing was performed on peripheral blood. The receptors come from a man of 80 years or more with active or convalescent COVID-19. Both conserved end residues are part of each CDR3. A D gene is named only where the DNA matches it firmly. Size tells how often a clone was seen (once, few, many) or the class of an expanded clone, and some rows leave it out.

V,J,D,size,CDR3,DNA
TRBV21-1,TRBJ1-5,-,-,CASSKLPSFSNQPQHF,TGTGCCAGCAGCAAACTCCCCTCTTTTAGCAATCAGCCCCAGCATTTT
TRBV10-1,TRBJ1-2,-,-,CASKAGTEHGYTF,TGCGCCAGCAAGGCGGGTACTGAGCATGGCTACACCTTC
TRBV5-1,TRBJ2-2,-,-,CASSLVFPAENTGELFF,TGCGCCAGCAGCTTGGTCTTTCCAGCGGAGAACACCGGGGAGCTGTTTTTT
TRBV20-1,TRBJ1-1,-,-,CSAPSTGEAFF,TGCAGTGCCCCAAGTACGGGGGAAGCTTTCTTT
TRBV11-3,TRBJ2-2,-,-,CASSFEGGYTGELFF,TGTGCCAGCAGCTTTGAGGGAGGCTACACCGGGGAGCTGTTTTTT
TRBV2,TRBJ1-3,-,-,CASSDRSSGNTIYF,TGTGCCAGCAGTGACCGGAGCTCTGGAAACACCATATATTTT
TRBV19,TRBJ2-7,TRBD2,-,CASSPIGTSGTYEQYF,TGTGCCAGCTCGCCGATTGGGACTAGCGGAACCTACGAGCAGTACTTC
TRBV6-5,TRBJ2-7,-,few,CASSLGTDQLLNEQYF,TGTGCCAGCAGTTTAGGGACTGATCAACTGCTGAACGAGCAGTACTTC
TRBV5-1,TRBJ2-3,TRBD2,-,CASSFAAGADTQYF,TGCGCCAGCAGCTTTGCAGCGGGAGCGGATACGCAGTATTTT
TRBV6-1,TRBJ2-5,-,-,CASSETGTGEETQYF,TGTGCCAGCAGTGAAACGGGCACAGGAGAAGAGACCCAGTACTTC
TRBV30,TRBJ1-1,-,-,CAWGQMNTEAFF,TGTGCCTGGGGACAAATGAACACTGAAGCTTTCTTT
TRBV28,TRBJ1-3,-,once,CASTTLTQGGNTIYF,TGTGCCAGCACCACCCTCACGCAGGGGGGAAACACCATATATTTT
TRBV24-1,TRBJ2-2,TRBD1,once,CATSDRDRGVPGELFF,TGTGCCACCAGTGACCGGGACAGGGGGGTCCCCGGGGAGCTGTTTTTT
TRBV5-3,TRBJ1-2,-,-,CARTGSKGSHPLGYTF,TGTGCCAGAACGGGGTCGAAGGGTTCCCACCCCCTTGGCTACACCTTC
TRBV14,TRBJ2-3,TRBD2,once,CASSLGLAYTDTQYF,TGTGCCAGCAGCCTGGGACTAGCGTACACAGATACGCAGTATTTT
TRBV14,TRBJ2-7,TRBD2,-,CASSQATTSGIDEQYF,TGTGCCAGCAGCCAAGCAACGACTAGCGGGATCGACGAGCAGTACTTC
TRBV19,TRBJ1-1,TRBD1,-,CASMGQGQVLVGVSTEAFF,TGTGCCAGTATGGGACAGGGACAAGTTCTTGTCGGTGTGAGCACTGAAGCTTTCTTT
TRBV6-2/TRBV6-3,TRBJ1-2,-,many,CASSYSRDFTGYTF,TGTGCCAGCAGTTACTCGAGGGACTTCACTGGCTACACCTTC
TRBV6-5,TRBJ2-7,TRBD1,few,CASRAGQGTYEQYF,TGTGCCAGCAGAGCTGGACAGGGGACCTACGAGCAGTACTTC
TRBV10-3,TRBJ1-6,-,-,CAIRIRGDGNSPLHF,TGTGCCATCAGAATAAGGGGTGACGGTAATTCACCCCTCCACTTT
TRBV24-1,TRBJ2-2,TRBD2,many,CATSDLRSGRGDTGELFF,TGTGCCACCAGTGATTTGCGAAGCGGGAGGGGAGACACCGGGGAGCTGTTTTTT
TRBV24-1,TRBJ1-2,TRBD1,-,CATSEPGQGIYGYTF,TGTGCCACCAGTGAGCCGGGACAGGGAATTTATGGCTACACCTTC
TRBV5-4,TRBJ2-1,TRBD2,-,CASRGEGPYNEQFF,TGTGCCAGCAGGGGGGAGGGGCCCTACAATGAGCAGTTCTTC
TRBV6-1,TRBJ2-3,TRBD2,-,CASSEGGSRTDTQYF,TGTGCCAGCAGTGAAGGCGGGAGTCGGACAGATACGCAGTATTTT
TRBV5-4,TRBJ1-4,TRBD1,-,CASSSWTGGYEKLFF,TGTGCCAGCAGCTCCTGGACAGGGGGTTATGAAAAACTGTTTTTT
TRBV6-5,TRBJ1-1,-,few,CASSSVGQVGFF,TGTGCCAGCAGTTCTGTTGGGCAGGTGGGCTTCTTT
TRBV6-5,TRBJ2-5,-,once,CASSPTWGEETQYF,TGTGCCAGCAGCCCGACCTGGGGAGAAGAGACCCAGTACTTC
TRBV2,TRBJ2-2,-,once,CASSGGGTGELFF,TGTGCTTCATCCGGCGGCGGTACCGGGGAGCTGTTTTTT
TRBV18,TRBJ2-5,-,few,CASSPRSGTQETQYF,TGTGCCAGCTCACCAAGATCCGGGACTCAAGAGACCCAGTACTTC
TRBV7-3,TRBJ2-2,TRBD2,-,CASSPGGAGDTGELFF,TGTGCCAGCAGCCCCGGGGGAGCGGGGGACACCGGGGAGCTGTTTTTT
TRBV11-3,TRBJ2-4,TRBD1,-,CASSFRDSKNIQYF,TGTGCCAGCAGCTTTCGGGACAGCAAAAACATTCAGTACTTC
TRBV14,TRBJ2-2,TRBD2,-,CASSQVRGSGTGELFF,TGTGCCAGCAGCCAAGTACGCGGGAGTGGCACCGGGGAGCTGTTTTTT
TRBV6-2/TRBV6-3,TRBJ2-1,TRBD2,-,CASSGTSGGEQFF,TGTGCCAGCAGTGGGACTAGCGGTGGAGAGCAGTTCTTC
TRBV24-1,TRBJ2-4,TRBD2,-,CATGAGTGGNIQYF,TGTGCCACCGGGGCCGGGACGGGGGGGAACATTCAGTACTTC
TRBV12-3/TRBV12-4,TRBJ2-3,-,-,CASRSSSTDTQYF,TGTGCCAGCAGGTCCTCTAGCACAGATACGCAGTATTTT
TRBV2,TRBJ1-1,-,-,CASSEAQPGLTEAFF,TGTGCCAGCAGTGAAGCTCAACCAGGCCTTACTGAAGCTTTCTTT
TRBV19,TRBJ1-1,-,-,CASRVGSEAFF,TGTGCCAGTAGAGTGGGCAGTGAAGCTTTCTTT
TRBV15,TRBJ1-1,-,-,CATSGRQVSNTEAFF,TGTGCCACCAGCGGGCGACAGGTATCGAACACTGAAGCTTTCTTT
TRBV6-5,TRBJ2-7,-,-,CASSYSGVLGEQYF,TGTGCCAGCAGTTACTCAGGGGTCCTGGGCGAGCAGTACTTC
TRBV27,TRBJ2-7,TRBD2,-,CASKRASGTYEQYF,TGTGCCAGCAAACGGGCTAGCGGGACCTACGAGCAGTACTTC
TRBV6-6,TRBJ2-2,-,few,CASSYSVQGSGELFF,TGTGCCAGCAGTTACTCGGTTCAGGGTAGCGGGGAGCTGTTTTTT